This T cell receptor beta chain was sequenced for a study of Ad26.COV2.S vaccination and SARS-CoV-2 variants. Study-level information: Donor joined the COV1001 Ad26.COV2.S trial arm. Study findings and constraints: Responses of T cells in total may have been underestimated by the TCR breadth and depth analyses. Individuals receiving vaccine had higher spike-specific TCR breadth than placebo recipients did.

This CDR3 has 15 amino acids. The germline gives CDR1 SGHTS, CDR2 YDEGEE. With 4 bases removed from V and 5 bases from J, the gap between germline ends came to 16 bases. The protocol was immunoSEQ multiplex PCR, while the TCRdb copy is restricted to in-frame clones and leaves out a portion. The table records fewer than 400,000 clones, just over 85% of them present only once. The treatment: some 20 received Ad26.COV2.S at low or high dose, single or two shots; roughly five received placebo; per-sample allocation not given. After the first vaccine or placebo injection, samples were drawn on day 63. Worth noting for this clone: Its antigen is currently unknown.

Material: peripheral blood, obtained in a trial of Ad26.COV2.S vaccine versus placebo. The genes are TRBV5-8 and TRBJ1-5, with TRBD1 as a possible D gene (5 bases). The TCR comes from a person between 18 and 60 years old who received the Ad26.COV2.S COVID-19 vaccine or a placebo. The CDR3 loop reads CASSQGRWSDQPQHF. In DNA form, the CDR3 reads TGTGCCAGCAGCCAGGGACGCTGGAGCGATCAGCCCCAGCATTTT.